The 13 T cell receptor beta chains below were found in one sample sequenced in a study of control samples from healthy donors and cancer patients. Assay used: immunoSEQ multiplex PCR; TCRdb lists only in-frame clones, some missing. The sample contains roughly 130,000 clones, approximately 94% of which appear only once. Sample: PBMCs. The receptors originated from a man aged 50 or older with head and neck cancer.

This clone was observed a single time. The chain employs TRBV7-8 and TRBJ2-5; D is uncertain. V was pared by 5 bases and J by 5 bases, with 15 bases between. The CDR3 totals 14 residues. CDR1 and CDR2 (germline): SGHVS, FQNEAQ. CDR3 sequence: CASSRAGLGETQYF. DNA for the CDR3: TGTGCCAGCAGCCGAGCCGGGCTGGGGGAGACCCAGTACTTC.

In DNA, the CDR3 is TGTGCCAGCAGCCCCCGGATGTGGGGGGGCTCCTACGAGCAGTACTTC. Translation gives CASSPRMWGGSYEQYF. The chain has TRBV7-2 and TRBJ2-7; 7 positions match TRBD2. This CDR3 has 16 residues. From germline, CDR1 is SGHTA and CDR2 FQGNSA. J lost 0 bases, V lost 5 bases, and 10 bases had no gene match. The full variable domain, rest sourced from reference TRBV7-2 and TRBJ2-7, is GAGVSQSPSNKVTEKGKDVELRCDPISGHTALYWYRQSLGQGLEFLIYFQGNSAPDKSGLPSDRFSAERTGGSVSTLTIQRTQQEDSAVYLCASSPRMWGGSYEQYFGPGTRLTVT.

The chain carries TRBV12-3 or TRBV12-4 and TRBJ1-6; D uncertain. This CDR3 has 13 residues. Trimming took off 6 bases at V and 6 bases at J, with 9 bases between the two ends. The CDR3 nucleotides read TGTGCCAGCAGCCCCTATAGTAATTCACCCCTCCACTTT. Translating it yields CASSPYSNSPLHF.

This clone is a singleton in its sample. The V gene is TRBV6-5, the J gene TRBJ2-3, with 8 bases lining up with TRBD2. Trimming removed 7 bases from V and 5 bases from J; junction bases left unmatched: 8. Germline CDR1 MNHEY, CDR2 SVGAGI. The length of the CDR3 is 14 residues. The CDR3 sequence: CASIGGGPLDTQYF. CDR3 sequence (DNA): TGTGCCAGCATCGGGGGGGGGCCTTTAGATACGCAGTATTTT.

The rearrangement uses TRBV19 and TRBJ2-2; 12 bases line up with TRBD2. This CDR3 spans 15 amino acids. The J segment lost 8 bases and the V segment lost 7 bases, leaving 8 bases of the junction unmatched. Germline lookup yields CDR1 LNHDA and CDR2 SQIVND (reference sequence). CDR3 nucleotides: TGTGCCAGTACCAGACTAGCGGGGGCCGTGGGGGAGCTGTTTTTT. Its protein is CASTRLAGAVGELFF. Full variable domain (remainder filled in from reference TRBV19 and TRBJ2-2): DGGITQSPKYLFRKEGQNVTLSCEQNLNHDAMYWYRQDPGQGLRLIYYSQIVNDFQKGDIAEGYSVSREKKESFPLTVTSAQKNPTAFYLCASTRLAGAVGELFFGEGSRLTVL.

The chain uses TRBV11-2 and TRBJ1-2; 11 nucleotides match TRBD1. J gave up 9 bases and V 3 bases, and 9 bases lay outside the gene matches. CDR1 is SGHAT and CDR2 is FQNNGV in the germline V gene. The CDR3 contains 15 residues. CDR3 sequence reads: CASSFLQGTGGRYTF. The CDR3 nucleotides read TGTGCCAGCAGCTTCCTGCAGGGGACAGGGGGTCGCTACACCTTC. Supplemented by reference TRBV11-2 and TRBJ1-2, the full variable domain reads EAGVAQSPRYKIIEKRQSVAFWCNPISGHATLYWYQQILGQGPKLLIQFQNNGVVDDSQLPKDRFSAERLKGVDSTLKIQPAKLEDSAVYLCASSFLQGTGGRYTFGSGTRLTVV.

J is TRBJ2-5 and V is TRBV27, with a weak D call TRBD2 (6 bases). CDR1 MNHEY and CDR2 SMNVEV come from the germline V gene (reference sequence). The CDR3 covers 13 residues. V lost 6 bases, J lost 3 bases, and 11 bases lay in between. CDR3 sequence: CASSGGSKETQYF. The CDR3 DNA sequence: TGTGCCAGCAGCGGGGGTAGCAAAGAGACCCAGTACTTC.

DNA of the CDR3: TGTGCCAGCAGCGTAGCTGCGGGGACGGGGCTGTTTTTT. It codes for CASSVAAGTGLFF. V gene TRBV9 combines with J gene TRBJ1-4, with a weak D call TRBD1 (5 bases). Germline V gives CDR1 SGDLS, CDR2 YYNGEE. CDR3 size: 13 residues. Trimming took off 0 bases at V and 14 bases at J, with 14 bases between the two ends.

This clone came up once. This rearrangement joins TRBV11-1 to TRBJ2-2; 7 bases fit TRBD1. Germline V CDR1 and CDR2: SGHAT, FQDESV (reference sequence). The CDR3 is made up of 15 amino acids. The junction had 4 bases not matched to a gene; V was cut back by 6 bases and J by 0 bases. The CDR3 sequence: CASRSGTANTGELFF. The CDR3 DNA is TGTGCCAGCAGGTCAGGGACAGCGAACACCGGGGAGCTGTTTTTT. Drawing the rest from reference TRBV11-1 and TRBJ2-2, the complete variable domain is EAEVAQSPRYKITEKSQAVAFWCDPISGHATLYWYRQILGQGPELLVQFQDESVVDDSQLPKDRFSAERLKGVDSTLKIQPAELGDSAMYLCASRSGTANTGELFFGEGSRLTVL.

Notes on this clone: Distinct nucleotide sequences in the sample also encode this CDR3. The chain joins TRBV2 to TRBJ1-6, with D unclear. The CDR3 has 14 amino acids. Germline CDR1 and CDR2: SNHLY and FYNNEI. V lost 3 bases, J lost 14 bases, and 17 bases lay in between. In nucleotides, the CDR3 is TGTGCCAGCAGTGAGCTTCGGAGTTTCGGGGCCCTCCACTTT. This translates into CASSELRSFGALHF.

The gene calls are TRBV7-2 and TRBJ2-3; weak D call: TRBD2 (6 bases). This CDR3 comprises 17 residues. Per germline, CDR1 SGHTA and CDR2 FQGNSA. Trimming left V 0 bases short and J 0 bases short, with 13 bases between. Here the CDR3 DNA reads TGTGCCAGCAGCTTAGCCCCGACTAGGAGGAGCACAGATACGCAGTATTTT. Translating gives CASSLAPTRRSTDTQYF.

The chain carries TRBV28 and TRBJ1-4; D ambiguous. CDR1 and CDR2 (germline): MDHEN, SYDVKM. Trimming pared 6 bases from V and 0 bases from J, leaving 14 bases between. The CDR3 has 16 residues. In DNA form, the CDR3 reads TGTGCCAGCAGCTCGGGAGGGCGTGCAACTAATGAAAAACTGTTTTTT. This sequence encodes CASSSGGRATNEKLFF.

DNA of the CDR3: TGTGCCAGCAGCAAGGCGGGGGCTTCTGAGAATGAGCAGTTCTTC. Translated, it gives CASSKAGASENEQFF. The V call is TRBV11-3, the J call TRBJ2-1; D is perhaps TRBD2 (7 bases). The CDR3 length is 15 residues. V lost 5 bases and J lost 7, with 18 bases in between. Germline CDR1 and CDR2: SGHNT and YENEEA.